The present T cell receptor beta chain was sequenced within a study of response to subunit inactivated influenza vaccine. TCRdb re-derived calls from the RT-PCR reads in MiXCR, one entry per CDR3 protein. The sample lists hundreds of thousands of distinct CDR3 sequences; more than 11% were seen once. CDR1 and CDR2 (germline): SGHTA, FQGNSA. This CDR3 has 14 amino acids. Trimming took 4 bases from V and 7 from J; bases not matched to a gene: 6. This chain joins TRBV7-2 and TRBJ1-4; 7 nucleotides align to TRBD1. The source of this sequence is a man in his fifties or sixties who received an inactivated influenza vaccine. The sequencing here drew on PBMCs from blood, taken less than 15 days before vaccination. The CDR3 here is CASSSGQRAEKLFF. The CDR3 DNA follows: TGTGCCAGCAGCTCGGGACAGCGGGCTGAAAAACTGTTTTTT. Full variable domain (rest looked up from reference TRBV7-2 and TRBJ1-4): GAGVSQSPSNKVTEKGKDVELRCDPISGHTALYWYRQSLGQGLEFLIYFQGNSAPDKSGLPSDRFSAERTGGSVSTLTIQRTQQEDSAVYLCASSSGQRAEKLFFGSGTQLSVL.